This TCR beta chain was identified during a study of T cells in Graves' hyperthyroidism and ophthalmopathy. Study at large: At the time of initial diagnosis and before any treatment, peripheral blood was collected.

Amplified TCR beta CDR3 regions came from RNA transcripts. The TCR CDR3 first-round RT-PCR relied on the HTBI primer set. Each CDR3 protein gets one entry after TCRdb re-called the multiplex PCR reads with MiXCR. The sample includes 620,000 or so distinct CDR3 sequences, roughly 15% of them seen just once. Of note for this clonotype: Antigen unknown.

With V trimmed by 1 base and J by 8 bases, 5 bases remained unmatched. Germline CDR1 reads SGHTA; CDR2 reads FQGTGA. This CDR3 is built from 16 residues. The study's findings and limits: Blood shared most expanded thyroid clonotypes above 0.001.

The sequenced sample was blood. The V and J genes are TRBV7-3 and TRBJ2-1, with TRBD2 matching over 13 bases. The sequence came from a woman aged 45 to 65 with Graves' ophthalmopathy. The CDR3 reads CASSLIGTSGKYEQFF. CDR3 DNA sequence: TGTGCCAGCAGCTTAATCGGGACTAGCGGGAAATATGAGCAGTTCTTC. Complete variable domain (other parts from reference TRBV7-3 and TRBJ2-1): GAGVSQTPSNKVTEKGKYVELRCDPISGHTALYWYRQSLGQGPEFLIYFQGTGAADDSGLPNDRFFAVRPEGSVSTLKIQRTERGDSAVYLCASSLIGTSGKYEQFFGPGTRLTVL.